What follows are 13 T cell receptor beta chains derived from one specimen sequenced in a study of shared T cell receptors in the human thymus. Some clones are missing from TCRdb's copy, which holds only in-frame ones; the method was immunoSEQ multiplex PCR. The repertoire holds more than 550,000 clones, more than 70% seen once, with 0.0094% in the top ten. The data were also submitted as part of a second study, on human thymus T cells.

The sample taken for sequencing was thymocytes. Source of these receptors: a boy under two years old with a congenital heart defect.

The CDR3 region is CASSQDLARAYEQYF. The CDR3 coding sequence is TGCGCCAGCAGCCAAGATCTTGCCAGGGCCTACGAGCAGTACTTC. V usage is TRBV4-3 and J usage is TRBJ2-7; D perhaps matches TRBD1 (5 bases). Germline V lookup: CDR1 LGHNA, CDR2 YSLEER. V was trimmed by 0 bases and J by 2 bases, leaving 11 bases between them. The CDR3 sequence is 15 residues long.

The CDR3 loop is CASSFGTGGTGELFF. CDR3 coding DNA: TGTGCCAGCAGCTTCGGGACAGGGGGTACCGGGGAGCTGTTTTTT. The chain couples TRBV9 to TRBJ2-2, with TRBD1 matching over 11 bases. CDR1 and CDR2 (germline): SGDLS, YYNGEE. The CDR3 length is 15 residues. The J segment lost 5 bases and the V segment lost 4 bases, leaving 4 bases of the junction unmatched.

This chain links TRBV2 with TRBJ2-7; 9 bases match TRBD1. The CDR3 consists of 12 residues. Germline trimming cut 6 bases from V and 9 bases from J; bases unmatched to any gene: 6. CDR1 and CDR2 from the germline V gene are SNHLY and FYNNEI. This chain's CDR3 is CASSGGQGRQYF. Written as DNA, the CDR3 is TGTGCCAGCAGCGGAGGACAGGGGAGGCAGTACTTC.

The V and J genes are TRBV5-8 and TRBJ1-5, with no clear D. Germline loops: CDR1 SGHTS, CDR2 YDEGEE. This CDR3 region has 14 residues. The ends were cut back, 5 bases at V and 3 bases at J, with 12 bases in the middle. The CDR3 sequence is CASRIVEANQPQHF. CDR3 coding DNA: TGTGCCAGCAGGATTGTGGAGGCCAATCAGCCCCAGCATTTT.

This chain uses TRBV7-9 with TRBJ1-5; TRBD1 is a possible D gene (6 bases). Germline loops: CDR1 SEHNR, CDR2 FQNEAQ (reference sequence). The CDR3 is 15 amino acids. The V end lost 5 bases, the J end lost 0 bases, and 11 bases lay between the germline ends. The CDR3 here is CASSTLTGSNQPQHF. CDR3 DNA: TGTGCCAGCAGCACACTGACAGGTAGCAATCAGCCCCAGCATTTT.

The chain is built from TRBV28 and TRBJ2-7; unclear D gene. Germline assignment: CDR1 MDHEN and CDR2 SYDVKM. The V and J ends lost 3 bases and 3 bases respectively, with 12 bases between them. The CDR3 has 14 residues. The CDR3 spells CASSFGLVGYEQYF. The CDR3 DNA sequence: TGTGCCAGCAGTTTTGGTCTAGTAGGCTACGAGCAGTACTTC.

The chain carries TRBV15 and TRBJ1-2; 9 bases match TRBD1. V lost 3 bases to trimming and J lost 4 bases; unmatched junction nucleotides: 9. Germline V lookup: CDR1 LNHNV, CDR2 YYDKDF (reference sequence). CDR3 length: 16 amino acids. CDR3 region: CATSSKSGQGGYGYTF. The CDR3 bases are TGTGCCACCAGCAGCAAATCGGGACAGGGTGGCTATGGCTACACCTTC. Using reference TRBV15 and TRBJ1-2 for the parts outside the CDR3, the full variable domain is DAMVIQNPRYQVTQFGKPVTLSCSQTLNHNVMYWYQQKSSQAPKLLFHYYDKDFNNEADTPDNFQSRRPNTSFCFLDIRSPGLGDTAMYLCATSSKSGQGGYGYTFGSGTRLTVV.

The rearrangement links TRBV7-8 to TRBJ2-5; D is ambiguous. The CDR3 totals 16 residues. Per germline, CDR1 SGHVS and CDR2 FQNEAQ. V dropped 1 base and J dropped 0 bases, with 12 bases sitting between them. The CDR3 region is CASSLVARTNQETQYF. In DNA form, the CDR3 reads TGTGCCAGCAGCTTAGTTGCCAGAACCAACCAAGAGACCCAGTACTTC.

This rearrangement joins TRBV2 to TRBJ1-1; unclear D gene. The length of the CDR3 is 16 residues. Trimming shortened V by 4 bases and J by 1 base, and 16 bases separated the two germline ends. Germline lookup yields CDR1 SNHLY and CDR2 FYNNEI. The CDR3 nucleotides read TGTGCCAGCAGTGTTTCAGGTGCTCGTCGGAACACTGAAGCTTTCTTT. This translates into CASSVSGARRNTEAFF.

The gene calls are TRBV4-3 and TRBJ1-2, with 7 nucleotides matching TRBD1. This CDR3 contains 16 residues. Germline CDR1 LGHNA, CDR2 YSLEER. With V trimmed by 0 bases and J by 2 bases, 6 bases remained unmatched. The CDR3 DNA reads as TGCGCCAGCAGCCAAGAATGGAGACAGGGAAACTATGGCTACACCTTC. Protein product: CASSQEWRQGNYGYTF.

The chain combines TRBV19 with TRBJ2-1; 8 nucleotides match TRBD2. Germline CDR1 is LNHDA and CDR2 is SQIVND (reference sequence). The CDR3 covers 12 residues. Trimming removed 10 bases from V and 10 bases from J; junction bases left unmatched: 9. Here the CDR3 reads CATSPGGIEQFF. CDR3 sequence (DNA): TGTGCCACCTCTCCGGGAGGGATCGAGCAGTTCTTC.

CDR3 in amino acids: CASSSIAGPYEQYF. Written as DNA, the CDR3 is TGTGCCAGCAGTTCAATAGCGGGACCCTACGAGCAGTACTTC. This chain connects TRBV28 to TRBJ2-7; TRBD2 agrees at 8 bases. The CDR3 is made up of 14 amino acids. Trimming removed 4 bases from V and 2 bases from J; junction bases left unmatched: 4. Germline CDR1 and CDR2: MDHEN and SYDVKM.

V gene TRBV28 combines with J gene TRBJ1-5, with 9 bases matching TRBD1. V lost 9 bases to trimming and J lost 5 bases; unmatched junction nucleotides: 5. CDR1 MDHEN and CDR2 SYDVKM come from the germline V gene. The CDR3 has 13 residues. CDR3 DNA: TGTGCCAGTACAGGGGGCGGGTATCAGCCCCAGCATTTT. Protein: CASTGGGYQPQHF.